The following is a T cell receptor (beta chain) sequence with its context. Here immunoSEQ multiplex PCR was the method, and the copy in TCRdb shows in-frame clones only, minus some. The repertoire has 490,000 or so clones, more than 85% of them found once; the top ten carry 7% to 10%. The source of the sample is a study of blood T cell repertoires in COVID-19. Germline V gene data show CDR1 as SGHDN and CDR2 as FVKESK. J was trimmed by 1 base and V by 5 bases; bases with no gene match: 9. The CDR3 has 16 residues. The chain is built from TRBV14 and TRBJ2-3; 7 positions match TRBD1. The source of this sequence is a woman between 55 and 75 years old who had recovered from COVID-19. The sample comprised PBMCs or T cells enriched from blood (not recorded which). The CDR3 DNA reads TGTGCCAGCAGCATCCAAAGAACAGGGGGCACAGATACGCAGTATTTT. As protein: CASSIQRTGGTDTQYF.